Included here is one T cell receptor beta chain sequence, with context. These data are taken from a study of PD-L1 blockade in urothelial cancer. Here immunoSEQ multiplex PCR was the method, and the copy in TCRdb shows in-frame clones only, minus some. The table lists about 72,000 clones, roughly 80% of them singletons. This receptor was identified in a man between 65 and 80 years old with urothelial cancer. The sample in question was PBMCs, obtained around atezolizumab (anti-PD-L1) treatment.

The CDR3 nucleotides read TGTGCCAGCAGCTTCCCAGGCCCAAACGCGGAAGCTTTCTTT. It encodes CASSFPGPNAEAFF. The chain couples TRBV5-6 to TRBJ1-1; D is unresolved. The CDR3 loop spans 14 amino acids. From germline, CDR1 is SGHDT and CDR2 YYEEEE. V shed 2 bases and J shed 8 bases, with 16 bases lying between them.